These 23 T cell receptor beta chains were sequenced from one sample in a study of cytomegalovirus exposure and HLA in healthy donors. PCR amplification relied on 60 Vbeta primers (plus 13 Jbeta primers). Assay: immunoSEQ multiplex PCR; the TCRdb copy retains only in-frame clones and omits some. The repertoire has over 150,000 clones, roughly 79% of them found once; the top ten carry roughly 7.3%. Sequenced sample: PBMCs. All receptors come from a male donor in good health and CMV-seropositive.

The chain combines TRBV6-6 with TRBJ1-5; 7 nucleotides line up with TRBD1. Germline assignment: CDR1 MNHNY and CDR2 SVGAGI (reference sequence). This CDR3 has 16 residues. Trimming cost V 2 bases and J 2 bases; bases outside gene matches: 6. This CDR3 reads CASSYHRGQGNQPQHF. CDR3 nucleotide sequence: TGTGCCAGCAGTTACCATAGGGGGCAAGGCAATCAGCCCCAGCATTTT.

This rearrangement joins TRBV18 to TRBJ1-6, with D perhaps matching TRBD1 (5 bases). Germline-derived CDR1 and CDR2 are KGHSH and LQKENI. The CDR3 covers 14 residues. Trimming stripped 1 base from V and 10 bases from J, with 11 bases between. The chain's CDR3 is CASSPLGVGSPLHF. As DNA, the CDR3 is TGTGCCAGCTCACCACTAGGGGTAGGGTCACCCCTCCACTTT. Complete variable domain (other parts from reference TRBV18 and TRBJ1-6): NAGVMQNPRHLVRRRGQEARLRCSPMKGHSHVYWYRQLPEEGLKFMVYLQKENIIDESGMPKERFSAEFPKEGPSILRIQQVVRGDSAAYFCASSPLGVGSPLHFGNGTRLTVT.

This clone was recorded only once. J is TRBJ1-4 and V is TRBV15; weak D call: TRBD1 (6 bases). This CDR3 contains 17 residues. V shed 0 bases and J shed 4 bases, with 15 bases lying between them. CDR1 is LNHNV, CDR2 YYDKDF, per germline (reference sequence). CDR3 protein: CATSRDIVDSVNEKLFF. The CDR3 nucleotides are TGTGCCACCAGCAGAGATATTGTGGACAGCGTTAATGAAAAACTGTTTTTT. The full variable domain, with the rest looked up from reference TRBV15 and TRBJ1-4, is DAMVIQNPRYQVTQFGKPVTLSCSQTLNHNVMYWYQQKSSQAPKLLFHYYDKDFNNEADTPDNFQSRRPNTSFCFLDIRSPGLGDTAMYLCATSRDIVDSVNEKLFFGSGTQLSVL.

This chain uses TRBV11-3 with TRBJ1-5; 7 bases agree with TRBD1. After removal of 5 bases from V and 2 bases from J, the junction contained 15 bases not matched to a gene. Germline V lookup: CDR1 SGHNT, CDR2 YENEEA. The CDR3 extends over 18 amino acids. The CDR3 bases are TGTGCCAGCAGCACCCAGACAGGGAAGACCGTGCGCAATCAGCCCCAGCATTTT. Its protein product is CASSTQTGKTVRNQPQHF.

The chain joins TRBV13 to TRBJ1-2; TRBD1 matches at 8 bases. V was clipped by 3 bases and J by 6 bases; unmatched bases: 12. CDR3 length: 16 amino acids. Germline V gene sequence: CDR1 PRHDT, CDR2 FYEKMQ (reference sequence). CDR3 sequence (DNA): TGTGCCAGCAGCTTGGGGACAGGTCGAGTAGAGAATGGCTACACCTTC. It encodes CASSLGTGRVENGYTF.

V is TRBV5-4 and J is TRBJ2-7, with a tentative D call TRBD2 (5 bases). CDR1 and CDR2 from the germline V gene are SGHNT and YYREEE (reference sequence). Trimming took off 3 bases at V and 7 bases at J, with 17 bases between the two ends. The CDR3 has 14 residues. The chain's CDR3 is CASSYDFGVREQYF. CDR3 coding DNA: TGTGCCAGCAGCTACGATTTCGGGGTGCGGGAGCAGTACTTC.

The V gene is TRBV7-8, the J gene TRBJ1-5, with TRBD1 identical over 7 bases. The V gene end was trimmed by 0 bases and the J gene end by 4 bases; junction bases not matched to a gene: 3. The germline V gene encodes CDR1 SGHVS and CDR2 FQNEAQ. CDR3 size: 15 residues. The CDR3 loop reads CASSLATGSNQPQHF. Here the CDR3 DNA reads TGTGCCAGCAGCTTAGCGACAGGGTCAAATCAGCCCCAGCATTTT.

This clone occurred once. The same CDR3 can be traced to other DNA sequences in this sample. The CDR3 nucleotides read TGTGCCAGCAGCGTAGGGGACAGATCCTACGAGCAGTACTTC. It translates to CASSVGDRSYEQYF. The chain couples TRBV9 to TRBJ2-7; TRBD1 agrees at 7 bases. The CDR3 is 14 residues long. V was clipped by 0 bases and J by 1 base; unmatched bases: 1. Germline assignment: CDR1 SGDLS and CDR2 YYNGEE.

V is TRBV14 and J is TRBJ2-7, with 10 bases fitting TRBD1. Germline V lookup: CDR1 SGHDN, CDR2 FVKESK. After removal of 2 bases from V and 3 bases from J, the junction contained 4 bases not matched to a gene. This CDR3 spans 15 amino acids. CDR3 residues: CASSQIGQGVYEQYF. The CDR3 nucleotides are TGTGCCAGCAGCCAAATAGGACAGGGGGTCTACGAGCAGTACTTC.

This clone was picked up a small number of times. This chain joins TRBV19 and TRBJ1-3, with a weak D call TRBD1 (5 bases). Trimming took 3 bases from V and 2 from J, leaving 11 bases between them. There are 15 residues in the CDR3. Germline V gene data show CDR1 as LNHDA and CDR2 as SQIVND (reference sequence). The CDR3 is CASSMSGGTGNTIYF. The CDR3 region has the DNA TGTGCCAGTAGTATGAGCGGGGGAACTGGAAACACCATATATTTT.

This clone was detected a few times. The chain joins TRBV2 to TRBJ1-5; a possible D gene is TRBD1 (6 bases). Germline loops: CDR1 SNHLY, CDR2 FYNNEI. The CDR3 totals 15 residues. Trimming removed 3 bases at V and 7 bases at J, with 16 bases between. The CDR3 spells CASSDSGGGGQPQHF. The CDR3 DNA reads TGTGCCAGCAGTGATTCTGGGGGGGGCGGGCAGCCCCAGCATTTT.

This clone was recorded once. The chain couples TRBV2 to TRBJ2-6, with D tentatively TRBD2 (5 bases). CDR3 size: 18 residues. Trimming took 6 bases from V and 0 from J, leaving 18 bases between them. Germline CDR1 reads SNHLY; CDR2 reads FYNNEI. In DNA, the CDR3 is TGTGCCAGCAGCCTCATTCCGGGATCTAGCTCTGGGGCCAACGTCCTGACTTTC. Protein: CASSLIPGSSSGANVLTF. Filled out from reference TRBV2 and TRBJ2-6, the complete variable domain reads EPEVTQTPSHQVTQMGQEVILRCVPISNHLYFYWYRQILGQKVEFLVSFYNNEISEKSEIFDDQFSVERPDGSNFTLKIRSTKLEDSAMYFCASSLIPGSSSGANVLTFGAGSRLTVL.

A few counts support this clone. The chain joins TRBV5-6 to TRBJ2-3; D is possibly TRBD1 (7 bases). The germline V and J ends were trimmed by 7 bases and 1 base, with 16 bases remaining between them. The length of the CDR3 is 15 residues. CDR1 is SGHDT and CDR2 is YYEEEE in the germline V gene. CDR3 protein: CASRTQGGGTDTQYF. The CDR3 nucleotides are TGTGCCAGCCGTACCCAGGGGGGAGGCACAGATACGCAGTATTTT.

The table lists this clone with a count of one. The rearrangement uses TRBV11-2 and TRBJ2-2; no clear D. The germline V gene has CDR1 SGHAT and CDR2 FQNNGV. CDR3 length: 12 amino acids. Trimming left V 5 bases short and J 8 bases short, with 9 bases between. The CDR3 DNA is TGTGCCAGCAGCCCTTATTTGGGGGAGCTGTTTTTT. It encodes CASSPYLGELFF.

This chain joins TRBV30 and TRBJ1-2; 7 bases match TRBD1. The CDR3 is 13 residues long. Germline V gives CDR1 GTSNPN, CDR2 SVGIG (reference sequence). V lost 0 bases and J lost 3; bases outside the gene matches: 1. CDR3 sequence (DNA): TGTGCCTGGAGTGTCGACAGGGACTATGGCTACACCTTC. Protein sequence: CAWSVDRDYGYTF.

The chain is built from TRBV5-1 and TRBJ2-5; possibly TRBD2 for D (6 bases). The V gene lost 1 base and the J gene lost 1 base, with 11 bases spanning the gap. This CDR3 spans 15 amino acids. In germline, CDR1 is SGHRS, CDR2 YFSETQ. The DNA of the CDR3 is TGCGCCAGCAGCTTGCAGGAGGGACGCCAAGAGACCCAGTACTTC. Protein sequence: CASSLQEGRQETQYF.

This clone showed up just a few times. The chain joins TRBV7-9 to TRBJ2-1; 8 nucleotides align to TRBD1. The CDR3 is made up of 15 amino acids. Germline CDR1 is SEHNR and CDR2 is FQNEAQ (reference sequence). Trimming cost V 4 bases and J 7 bases; bases outside gene matches: 9. In nucleotides, the CDR3 is TGTGCCAGCAGCTCCCGGACAGGGAAGGCAAATGAGCAGTTCTTC. Its translation is CASSSRTGKANEQFF.

V gene TRBV30 combines with J gene TRBJ1-2; D is ambiguous. Looked up from germline, CDR1 is GTSNPN and CDR2 is SVGIG (reference sequence). V was cut by 0 bases and J by 1 base, with 12 bases left in between. This CDR3 is built from 15 residues. CDR3 sequence: CAWSVRRSVNYGYTF. CDR3 DNA sequence: TGTGCCTGGAGTGTACGGAGAAGCGTTAACTATGGCTACACCTTC.

The rearrangement uses TRBV11-2 and TRBJ1-1, with D perhaps matching TRBD1 (6 bases). CDR1 and CDR2 from the germline V gene are SGHAT and FQNNGV. Trimming left V 5 bases short and J 9 bases short, with 16 bases between. The CDR3 extends over 13 amino acids. Written as DNA, the CDR3 is TGTGCCAGCAGCCCGGGAGCGGGGACAAAAGCTTTCTTT. Residues: CASSPGAGTKAFF.

The chain carries TRBV5-1 and TRBJ2-2; D perhaps matches TRBD1 (6 bases). Trimming took off 2 bases at V and 6 bases at J, with 11 bases between the two ends. The germline gives CDR1 SGHRS, CDR2 YFSETQ. CDR3 length: 14 residues. The CDR3 sequence is CASSFRGGPGELFF. CDR3 DNA sequence: TGCGCCAGCAGCTTCAGGGGCGGTCCCGGGGAGCTGTTTTTT.

V is TRBV16 and J is TRBJ1-5; D might be TRBD1 (5 bases). V lost 8 bases to trimming and J lost 4 bases, with 12 bases between them. Germline V gene lookup returns CDR1 KGHSY and CDR2 FQNENV. CDR3 length: 13 residues. The CDR3 protein is CASRSGGNQPQHF. The DNA of the CDR3 is TGTGCCAGCCGTAGCGGGGGGAATCAGCCCCAGCATTTT.

This clone was detected a few times. In the same sample, other DNA sequences code for this CDR3. This chain joins TRBV5-1 and TRBJ2-2; 8 positions match TRBD1. Germline values: CDR1 SGHRS, CDR2 YFSETQ. Trimming took 4 bases from V and 1 from J; bases not matched to a gene: 3. This CDR3 has 15 amino acids. The CDR3 bases are TGCGCCAGCAGCCTAGGACAGGGGAACACCGGGGAGCTGTTTTTT. Translating gives CASSLGQGNTGELFF.

The rearrangement joins TRBV6-1 to TRBJ2-3, with 9 bases identical to TRBD2. Germline assignment: CDR1 MNHNS and CDR2 SASEGT. The V gene end was trimmed by 5 bases and the J gene end by 7 bases; junction bases not matched to a gene: 10. This CDR3 contains 15 residues. CDR3 amino acids: CASSKVAGEANTQYF. DNA of the CDR3: TGTGCCAGCAGTAAGGTAGCGGGGGAGGCGAATACGCAGTATTTT.